A single T cell receptor beta chain is shown here with its context. This sample stems from a study of T cell changes during pregnancy in multiple sclerosis. J was trimmed by 0 bases and V by 5 bases; bases with no gene match: 5. The CDR3 extends over 17 amino acids. In germline, CDR1 is SNHLY, CDR2 FYNNEI. The table came from immunoSEQ multiplex PCR; TCRdb's copy has only in-frame clones and leaves some out. The sample lists 55,000 to 70,000 clones, around nine tenths occurring once. This receptor was identified in a female donor in good health, enrolled as a control in a pregnancy study. V and J are TRBV2 and TRBJ2-6, with TRBD1 identical over 9 bases. The starting material was peripheral blood, obtained in the third trimester of pregnancy. In DNA form, the CDR3 reads TGTGCCAGCAGTCAGACGGGACAGGGCTCTGGGGCCAACGTCCTGACTTTC. This translates into CASSQTGQGSGANVLTF.